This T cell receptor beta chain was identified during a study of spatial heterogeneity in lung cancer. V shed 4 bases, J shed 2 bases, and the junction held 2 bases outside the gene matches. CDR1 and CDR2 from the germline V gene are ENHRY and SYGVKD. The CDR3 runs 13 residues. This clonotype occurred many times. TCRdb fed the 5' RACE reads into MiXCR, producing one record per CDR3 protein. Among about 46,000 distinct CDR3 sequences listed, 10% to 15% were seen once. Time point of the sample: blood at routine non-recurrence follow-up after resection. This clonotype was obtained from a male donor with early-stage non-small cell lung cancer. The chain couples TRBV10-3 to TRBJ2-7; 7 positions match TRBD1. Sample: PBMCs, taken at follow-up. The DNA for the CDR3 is TGTGCCATCAGTGTAGGACAGGCCTACGAGCAGTACTTC. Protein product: CAISVGQAYEQYF.